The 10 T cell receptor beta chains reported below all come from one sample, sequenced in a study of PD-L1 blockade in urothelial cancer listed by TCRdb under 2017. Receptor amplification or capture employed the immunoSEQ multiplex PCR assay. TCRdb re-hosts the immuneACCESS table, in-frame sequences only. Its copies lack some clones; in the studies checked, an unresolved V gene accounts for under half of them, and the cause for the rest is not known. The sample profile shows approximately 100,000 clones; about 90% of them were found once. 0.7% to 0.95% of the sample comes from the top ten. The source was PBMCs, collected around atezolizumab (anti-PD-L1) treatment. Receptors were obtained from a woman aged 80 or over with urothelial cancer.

CDR3 residues: CASSAGGSETQYF. The CDR3 region has the DNA TGTGCCAGCAGTGCAGGCGGGAGTGAGACCCAGTACTTC. The V call is TRBV2, the J call TRBJ2-5; 7 bases fit TRBD2. The germline gives CDR1 SNHLY, CDR2 FYNNEI. Germline trimming cut 4 bases from V and 5 bases from J; bases unmatched to any gene: 4. CDR3 length equals 13 residues.

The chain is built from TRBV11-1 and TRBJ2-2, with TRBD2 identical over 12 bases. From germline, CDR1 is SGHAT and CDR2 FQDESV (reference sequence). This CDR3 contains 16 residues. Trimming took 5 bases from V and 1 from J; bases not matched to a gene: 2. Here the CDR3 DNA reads TGTGCCAGCAGCCAGACTAGCGGGAGGAACACCGGGGAGCTGTTTTTT. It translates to CASSQTSGRNTGELFF.

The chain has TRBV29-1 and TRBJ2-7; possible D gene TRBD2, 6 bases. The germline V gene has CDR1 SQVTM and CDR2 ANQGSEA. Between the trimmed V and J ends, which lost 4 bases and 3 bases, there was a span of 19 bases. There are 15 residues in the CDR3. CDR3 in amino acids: CSVVGGEPFFYEQYF. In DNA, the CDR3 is TGCAGCGTTGTCGGGGGAGAGCCATTTTTCTACGAGCAGTACTTC.

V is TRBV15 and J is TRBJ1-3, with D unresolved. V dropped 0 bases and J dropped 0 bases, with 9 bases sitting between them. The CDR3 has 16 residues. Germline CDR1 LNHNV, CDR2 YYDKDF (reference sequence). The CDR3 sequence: CATSREQASSGNTIYF. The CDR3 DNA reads TGTGCCACCAGCAGAGAGCAGGCGAGCTCTGGAAACACCATATATTTT.

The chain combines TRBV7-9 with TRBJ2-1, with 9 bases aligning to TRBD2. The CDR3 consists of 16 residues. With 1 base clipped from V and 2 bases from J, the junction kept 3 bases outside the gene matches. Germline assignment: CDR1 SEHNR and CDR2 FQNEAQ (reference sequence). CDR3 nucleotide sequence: TGTGCCAGCAGCTTAGGCCTAGCGGGGACCTACAATGAGCAGTTCTTC. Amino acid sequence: CASSLGLAGTYNEQFF.

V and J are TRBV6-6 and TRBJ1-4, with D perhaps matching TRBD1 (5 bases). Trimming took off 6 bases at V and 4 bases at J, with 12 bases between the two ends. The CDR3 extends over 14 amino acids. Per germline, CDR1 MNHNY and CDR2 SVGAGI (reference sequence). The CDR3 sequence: CASSPRGGNEKLFF. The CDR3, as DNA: TGTGCCAGCAGCCCCCGGGGGGGTAATGAAAAACTGTTTTTT.

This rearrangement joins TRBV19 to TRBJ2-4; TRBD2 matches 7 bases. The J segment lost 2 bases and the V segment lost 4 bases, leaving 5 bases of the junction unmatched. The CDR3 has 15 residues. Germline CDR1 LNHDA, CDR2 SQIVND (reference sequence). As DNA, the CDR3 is TGTGCCAGTAGTAGCGGGAGCGGGTCCAAAAACATTCAGTACTTC. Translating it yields CASSSGSGSKNIQYF.

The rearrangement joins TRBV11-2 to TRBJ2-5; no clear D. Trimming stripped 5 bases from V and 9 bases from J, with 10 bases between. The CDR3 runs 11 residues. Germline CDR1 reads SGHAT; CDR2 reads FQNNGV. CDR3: CASSPLRAQYF. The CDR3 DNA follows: TGTGCCAGCAGCCCCCTCCGGGCCCAGTACTTC.

The CDR3 spells CASSSRADTQYF. The CDR3, as DNA: TGTGCCAGCAGTTCTCGAGCAGATACGCAGTATTTT. The V call is TRBV6-5, the J call TRBJ2-3; D gene unclear. Germline-derived CDR1 and CDR2 are MNHEY and SVGAGI. The CDR3 totals 12 residues. V was trimmed by 4 bases and J by 4 bases, leaving 6 bases between them.

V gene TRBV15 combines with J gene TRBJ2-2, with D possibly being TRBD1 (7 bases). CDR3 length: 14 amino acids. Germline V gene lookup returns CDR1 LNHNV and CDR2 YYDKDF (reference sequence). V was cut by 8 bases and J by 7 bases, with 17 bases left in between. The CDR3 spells CATLPAGGIGELFF. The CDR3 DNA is TGTGCCACCTTACCTGCAGGGGGGATCGGGGAGCTGTTTTTT.